This TCR beta chain was obtained from a study of PD-L1 blockade in urothelial cancer. Specified time point: peripheral blood 6 weeks after treatment start. This CDR3 is built from 13 residues. V shed 1 base and J shed 4 bases, with 7 bases lying between them. CDR1 is SNHLY, CDR2 FYNNEI, per germline. Repertoires were generated with immunoSEQ multiplex PCR, while TCRdb's copy carries only in-frame clones and drops some. The sample has approximately 91,000 clones, roughly 85% seen once. The origin of this receptor is a man in his sixties or seventies with urothelial cancer. This material consisted of PBMCs, taken around atezolizumab (anti-PD-L1) treatment. The rearrangement joins TRBV2 to TRBJ1-2, with D unclear. As DNA, the CDR3 is TGTGCCAGCAGTGAAGGTAACAGCTATGGCTACACCTTC. It specifies CASSEGNSYGYTF.